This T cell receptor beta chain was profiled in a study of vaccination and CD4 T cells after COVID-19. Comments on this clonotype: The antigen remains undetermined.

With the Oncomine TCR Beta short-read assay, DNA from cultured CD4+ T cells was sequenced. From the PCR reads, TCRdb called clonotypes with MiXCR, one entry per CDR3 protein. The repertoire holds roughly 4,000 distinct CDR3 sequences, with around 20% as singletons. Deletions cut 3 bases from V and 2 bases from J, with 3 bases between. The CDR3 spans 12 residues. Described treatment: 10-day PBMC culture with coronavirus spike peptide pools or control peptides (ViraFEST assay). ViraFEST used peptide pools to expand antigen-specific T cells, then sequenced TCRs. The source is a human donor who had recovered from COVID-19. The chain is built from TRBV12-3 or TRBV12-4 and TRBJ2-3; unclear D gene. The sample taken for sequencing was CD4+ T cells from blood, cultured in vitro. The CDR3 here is CASSLVTDTQYF. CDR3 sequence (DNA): TGTGCCAGCAGTTTGGTCACAGATACGCAGTATTTT.